The present T cell receptor (beta chain) was sequenced within a study of brain T cells in children with intractable seizures (dated by TCRdb to the early 2020s). About the study as a whole: Resected brain tissue from about 50 pediatric epilepsy surgery cases was initially screened for immune gene transcripts with a NanoString immunology panel. Of the roughly 12 selected surgery cases, pre-surgery blood was also sequenced for eight, so four had brain tissue only.

The time point label here, explained by the study, means: blood from clinic visit 5 months post-surgery; TSC patient then seizure free. The surgery cases that showed the highest brain T cell transcript signatures were chosen for TCR beta chain sequencing of brain tissue, and of blood when it was available. Before surgery, the patients had been given at least one anti-epileptic drug. TCR-sequenced patients were children with drug-resistant epilepsy due to tuberous sclerosis complex, focal cortical dysplasia, Rasmussen encephalitis or hemimegalencephaly. Bulk genomic DNA was isolated from unsorted brain tissue and whole blood using the Monarch genomic DNA purification kit. The immunoSEQ assay was used to generate TCR beta chain sequences from genomic DNA. The paper's processing steps were these. Any CDR3 sequence that did not begin with the conserved framework cysteine at position 104 was removed by hand. To get clonality, the normalized Shannon's Diversity Index was subtracted from one, giving values from 0 (maximal diversity) to 1 (oligoclonal). Differences in the frequency of the same CDR3 between samples, such as brain versus blood, were assessed with chi-squared comparison-of-proportions tests. Public clonotypes were identified through searches of immuneACCESS, and similarity to known antiviral clonotypes was evaluated with the VDJdb browser. This is the immuneACCESS table as TCRdb keeps it, with only in-frame sequences that have V and J called. A part of the clones is gone; compared with another copy, unresolved V genes explain less than half, and the rest is unexplained. V, J and clone size are those of that table, while D and trimming were read from the DNA. For this sample there are 340,000 or so clones; 93% appear just once. Clones ranked in the top ten supply roughly 6% of the sample.

Cut back by 0 bases and 6 bases, the V and J ends lie 8 bases apart. In the germline V gene (reference sequence), CDR1 corresponds to MNHNY and CDR2 to SVGAGI. The CDR3 measures 14 amino acids from cysteine to phenylalanine. Of all the DNA, just the CDR3 is kept, 42 bases in frame from base 1. Comment on this clone: There is no known antigen for this receptor. Qualities for individual bases were not recorded, and no much larger clone is one base off.

Study-level results and caveats: The patients' HCMV serostatus was not known, and viral specificity was inferred solely from CDR3 sequence similarity. Because sequencing depth was different between pre-surgery and post-surgery blood, clones absent from the pre-surgery sample may reflect undersampling.

Recombination connected TRBV6-6 to TRBJ1-4; no confident D gene assignment can be made. The receptor was derived from a boy younger than two with tuberous sclerosis and intractable seizures. The material was peripheral blood, obtained less than 6 months after surgery. The bases read TGTGCCAGCAGTTACTCAGGGCATGATGAAAAACTGTTTTTT. Its protein reads: CASSYSGHDEKLFF.